This T cell receptor beta chain was recorded in a study of blood T cell repertoires in COVID-19. About the research overall: Acute and convalescent COVID-19 samples came from the United States, Italy and Spain.

TCRdb's copy holds only in-frame clones and misses some; the assay was immunoSEQ multiplex PCR. The sample carries about 200,000 clones, around four fifths recorded once. This sequence originates from a man in his fifties or sixties with COVID-19, enrolled during active disease. The sample consisted of peripheral blood.

The CDR3 DNA reads TGTGCCAGCTCACCACGGACAGCCCATGGGTCCGTTCAGCCCCAGCATTTT. Its protein product is CASSPRTAHGSVQPQHF. The rearrangement links TRBV18 to TRBJ1-5; D is perhaps TRBD1 (6 bases). The CDR3 is made up of 17 amino acids. CDR1 and CDR2 from the germline V gene are KGHSH and LQKENI. Trimming took 1 base from V and 6 from J, leaving 19 bases between them.